A single T cell receptor (beta chain) is shown here with its context. The data derive from a study of blood T cell repertoires in COVID-19. Study overall: Donors in the United States, Italy and Spain gave samples during acute or convalescent COVID-19.

Trimming took 2 bases from V and 7 from J, leaving 11 bases between them. The CDR3 covers 13 residues. Germline loops: CDR1 GTSNPN, CDR2 SVGIG (reference sequence). Methods used by the authors: Reference gene primer amplification gave nucleated cell count estimates. Clones were read by immunoSEQ multiplex PCR, and TCRdb kept only the in-frame ones, dropping some. That table is the source of V, J and clone size, and D and trimming were worked out from the DNA. The sample holds over 250,000 clones, 88% seen once. Participants came from some 23 US areas, aged about 18 to 89 years. Self-reported history from a screening survey and questionnaire set each donor's cohort.

Sequenced: PBMCs or T cells enriched from blood (not recorded which). The chain carries TRBV30 and TRBJ2-2; D might be TRBD1 (5 bases). This clonotype was sampled from a woman in her 50s who had recovered from COVID-19. The CDR3 here is CAWSSGFGGELFF. In DNA form, the CDR3 reads TGTGCCTGGAGTTCAGGGTTTGGCGGGGAGCTGTTTTTT.